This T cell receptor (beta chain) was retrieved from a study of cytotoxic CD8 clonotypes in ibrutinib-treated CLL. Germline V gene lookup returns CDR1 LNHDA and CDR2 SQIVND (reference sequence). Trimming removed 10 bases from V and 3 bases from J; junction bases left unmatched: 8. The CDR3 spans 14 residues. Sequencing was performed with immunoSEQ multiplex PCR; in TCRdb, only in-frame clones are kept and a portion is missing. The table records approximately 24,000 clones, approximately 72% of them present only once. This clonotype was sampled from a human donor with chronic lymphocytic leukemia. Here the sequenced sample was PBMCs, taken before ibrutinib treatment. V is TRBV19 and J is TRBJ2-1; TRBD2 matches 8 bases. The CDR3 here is CATGGDPRYNEQFF. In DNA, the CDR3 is TGTGCCACCGGGGGGGACCCCCGCTACAATGAGCAGTTCTTC.